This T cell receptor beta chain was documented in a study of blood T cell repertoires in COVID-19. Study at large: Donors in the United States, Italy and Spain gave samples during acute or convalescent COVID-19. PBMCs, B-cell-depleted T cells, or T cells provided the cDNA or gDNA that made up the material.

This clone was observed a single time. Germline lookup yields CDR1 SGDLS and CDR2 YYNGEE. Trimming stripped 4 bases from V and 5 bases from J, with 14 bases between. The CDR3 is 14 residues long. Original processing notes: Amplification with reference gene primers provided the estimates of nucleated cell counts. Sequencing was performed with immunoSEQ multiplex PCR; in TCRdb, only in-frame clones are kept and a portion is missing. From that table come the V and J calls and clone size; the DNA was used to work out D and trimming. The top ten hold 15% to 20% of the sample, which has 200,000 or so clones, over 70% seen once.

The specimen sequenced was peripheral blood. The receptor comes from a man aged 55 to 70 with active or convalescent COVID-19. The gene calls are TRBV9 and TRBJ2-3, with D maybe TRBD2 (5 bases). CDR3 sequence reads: CASSYGGREDTQYF. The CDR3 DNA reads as TGTGCCAGCAGCTATGGAGGTCGGGAAGATACGCAGTATTTT.